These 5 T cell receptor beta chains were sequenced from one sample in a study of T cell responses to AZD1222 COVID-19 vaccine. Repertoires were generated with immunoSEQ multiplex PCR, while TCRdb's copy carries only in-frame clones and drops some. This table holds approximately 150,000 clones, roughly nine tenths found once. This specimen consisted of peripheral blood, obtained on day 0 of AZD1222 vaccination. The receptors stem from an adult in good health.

CDR3 sequence (DNA): TGCGCCAGCCACGTTGGGACGGCTCCCACAGATACGCAGTATTTT. As protein: CASHVGTAPTDTQYF. V gene TRBV5-1 combines with J gene TRBJ2-3, with D perhaps assigned TRBD1 or TRBD2 (5 bases each). The CDR3 extends over 15 amino acids. Germline-derived CDR1 and CDR2 are SGHRS and YFSETQ. V dropped 7 bases and J dropped 2 bases, with 17 bases sitting between them.

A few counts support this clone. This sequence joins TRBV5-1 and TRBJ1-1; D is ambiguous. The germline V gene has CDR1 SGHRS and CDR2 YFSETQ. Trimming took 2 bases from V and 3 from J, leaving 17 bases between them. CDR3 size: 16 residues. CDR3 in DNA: TGCGCCAGCAGCTTAGGTCAGCCCCGTGCGGACACTGAAGCTTTCTTT. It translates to CASSLGQPRADTEAFF.

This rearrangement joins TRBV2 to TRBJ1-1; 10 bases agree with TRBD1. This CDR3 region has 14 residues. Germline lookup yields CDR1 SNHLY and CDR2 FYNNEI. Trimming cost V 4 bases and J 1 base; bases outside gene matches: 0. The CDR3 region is CASSGQGANTEAFF. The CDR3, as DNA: TGTGCCAGCAGTGGACAGGGGGCGAACACTGAAGCTTTCTTT.

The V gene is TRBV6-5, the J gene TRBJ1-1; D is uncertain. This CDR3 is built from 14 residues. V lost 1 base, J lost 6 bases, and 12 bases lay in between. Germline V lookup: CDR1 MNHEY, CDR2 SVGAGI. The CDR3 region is CASSYYGRLAEAFF. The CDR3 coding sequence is TGTGCCAGCAGTTACTATGGACGACTCGCTGAAGCTTTCTTT.

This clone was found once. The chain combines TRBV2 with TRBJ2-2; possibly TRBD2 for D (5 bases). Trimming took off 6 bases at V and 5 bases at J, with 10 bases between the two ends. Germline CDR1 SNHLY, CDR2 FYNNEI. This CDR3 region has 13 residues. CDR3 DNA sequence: TGTGCCAGCAGGGCCGGGGATACCGGGGAGCTGTTTTTT. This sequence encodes CASRAGDTGELFF.